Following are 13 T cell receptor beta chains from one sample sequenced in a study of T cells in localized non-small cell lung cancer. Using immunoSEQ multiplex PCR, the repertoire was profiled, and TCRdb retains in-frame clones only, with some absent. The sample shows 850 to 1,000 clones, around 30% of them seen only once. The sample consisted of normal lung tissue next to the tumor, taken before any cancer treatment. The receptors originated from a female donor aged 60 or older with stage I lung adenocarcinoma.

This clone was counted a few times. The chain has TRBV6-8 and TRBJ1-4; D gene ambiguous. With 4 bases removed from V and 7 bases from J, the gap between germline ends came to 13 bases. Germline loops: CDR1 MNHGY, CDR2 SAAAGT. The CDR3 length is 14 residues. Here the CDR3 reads CASSSASIGEKLFF. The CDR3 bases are TGTGCCAGCAGTTCAGCTTCTATCGGTGAAAAACTGTTTTTT.

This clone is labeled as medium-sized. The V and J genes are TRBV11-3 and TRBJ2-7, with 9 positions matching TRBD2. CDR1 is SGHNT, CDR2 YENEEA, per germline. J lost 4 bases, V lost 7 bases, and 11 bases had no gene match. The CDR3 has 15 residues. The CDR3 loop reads CASKIGLAGLYEQYF. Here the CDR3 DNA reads TGTGCCAGCAAAATAGGGCTAGCGGGGCTATACGAGCAGTACTTC.

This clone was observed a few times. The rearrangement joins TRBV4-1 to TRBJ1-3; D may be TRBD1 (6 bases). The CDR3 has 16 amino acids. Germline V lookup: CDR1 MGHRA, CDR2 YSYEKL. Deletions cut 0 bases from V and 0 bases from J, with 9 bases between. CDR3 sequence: CASSQEGDNSGNTIYF. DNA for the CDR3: TGCGCCAGCAGCCAAGAAGGGGACAACTCTGGAAACACCATATATTTT.

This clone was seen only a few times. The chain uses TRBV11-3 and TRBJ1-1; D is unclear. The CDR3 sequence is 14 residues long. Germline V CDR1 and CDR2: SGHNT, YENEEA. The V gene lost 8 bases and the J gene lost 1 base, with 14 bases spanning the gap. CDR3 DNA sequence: TGTGCCAGCGCGAGGGCCCCCGGGAACACTGAAGCTTTCTTT. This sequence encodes CASARAPGNTEAFF.

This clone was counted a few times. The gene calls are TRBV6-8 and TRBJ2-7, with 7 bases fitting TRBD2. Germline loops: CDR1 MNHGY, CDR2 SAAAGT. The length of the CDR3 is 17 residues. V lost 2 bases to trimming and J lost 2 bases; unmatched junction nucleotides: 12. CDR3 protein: CASSYPSRGDTTYEQYF. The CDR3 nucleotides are TGTGCCAGCAGTTACCCTTCTCGGGGGGATACTACCTACGAGCAGTACTTC.

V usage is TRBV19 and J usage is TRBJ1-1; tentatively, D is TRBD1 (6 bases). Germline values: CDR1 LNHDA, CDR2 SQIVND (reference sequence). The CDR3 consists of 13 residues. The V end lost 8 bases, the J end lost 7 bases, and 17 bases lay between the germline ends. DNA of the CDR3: TGTGCCAGTCGAGACAGGAGCAGATTTGAAGCTTTCTTT. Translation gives CASRDRSRFEAFF.

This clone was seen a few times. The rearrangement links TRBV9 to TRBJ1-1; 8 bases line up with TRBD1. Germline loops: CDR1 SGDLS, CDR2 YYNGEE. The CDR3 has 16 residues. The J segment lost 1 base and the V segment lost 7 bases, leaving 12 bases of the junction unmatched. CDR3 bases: TGTGCCAGCCCCTCCGTCCCCGGGACAGGGAACACTGAAGCTTTCTTT. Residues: CASPSVPGTGNTEAFF.

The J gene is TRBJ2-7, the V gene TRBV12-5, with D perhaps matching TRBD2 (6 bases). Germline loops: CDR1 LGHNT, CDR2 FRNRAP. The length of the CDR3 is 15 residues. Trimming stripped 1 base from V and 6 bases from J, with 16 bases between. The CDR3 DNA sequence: TGTGCTAGTGGTTTGGGGGCAGGGAGGTTCTTCGAGCAGTACTTC. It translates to CASGLGAGRFFEQYF.

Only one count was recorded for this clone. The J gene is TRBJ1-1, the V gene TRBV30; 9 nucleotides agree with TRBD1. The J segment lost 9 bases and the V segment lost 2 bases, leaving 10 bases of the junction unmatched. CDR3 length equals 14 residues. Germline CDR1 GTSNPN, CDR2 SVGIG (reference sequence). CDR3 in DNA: TGTGCCTGGAGTCCCGACAGGGGGGTAAGCAAAGCTTTCTTT. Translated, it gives CAWSPDRGVSKAFF.

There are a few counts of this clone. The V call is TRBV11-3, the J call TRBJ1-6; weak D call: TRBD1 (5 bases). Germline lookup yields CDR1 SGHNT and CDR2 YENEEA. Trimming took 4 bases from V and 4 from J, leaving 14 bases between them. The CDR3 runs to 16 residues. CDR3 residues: CASSSTGGAYNSPLHF. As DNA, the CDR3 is TGTGCCAGCAGCTCTACGGGAGGGGCGTATAATTCACCCCTCCACTTT.

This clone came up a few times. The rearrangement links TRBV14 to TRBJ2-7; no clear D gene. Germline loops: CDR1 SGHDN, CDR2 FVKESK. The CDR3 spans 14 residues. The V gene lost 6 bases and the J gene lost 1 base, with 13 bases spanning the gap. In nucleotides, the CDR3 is TGTGCCAGCAGTGGGGTACTTTGGTCCTACGAGCAGTACTTC. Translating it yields CASSGVLWSYEQYF.

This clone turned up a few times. The CDR3 spells CASSIRDRVISGANVLTF. DNA for the CDR3: TGTGCCAGCAGTATCCGGGACAGGGTAATTTCTGGGGCCAACGTCCTGACTTTC. V usage is TRBV11-3 and J usage is TRBJ2-6, with TRBD1 identical over 9 bases. This CDR3 is 18 amino acids long. The germline gives CDR1 SGHNT, CDR2 YENEEA. Losses at the gene ends were 6 bases for V and 1 base for J; bases not matched to a gene: 10.

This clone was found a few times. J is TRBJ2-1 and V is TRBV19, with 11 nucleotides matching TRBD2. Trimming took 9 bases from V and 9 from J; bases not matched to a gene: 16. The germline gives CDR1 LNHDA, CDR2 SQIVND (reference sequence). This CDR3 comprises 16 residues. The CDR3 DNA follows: TGTGCCAGGTTACATCTAGCGGGGGGAATTTTGGTTGAGCAGTTCTTC. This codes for CARLHLAGGILVEQFF.